The clone carrying this TCR beta chain was picked up many times. Its target is not known. The entry originates in a study of T-cell reconstitution after alpha-beta-depleted transplantation in children. Preparation of the TCRbeta library was carried out with unique molecular identifiers. MiXCR, applied by TCRdb to the PCR reads, yields one record per CDR3 protein. This sample carries 90,000 to 120,000 distinct CDR3 sequences, 6.4% of them seen once, and the ten largest clones take around 23%. Study findings and constraints: Surviving recipient T cells and thymic progenitors underlay high day-60 TCRbeta diversity in some patients. After one year, T-cell counts and TCRbeta diversity mostly came from new T cells. In patients about two months after transplant, alpha-beta T cells reportedly arose from several hundred expanded graft clones.

Sequenced material: PBMCs, mostly from graft donor cells, taken 360 days after TCRalphabeta/CD19-depleted stem cell transplant. The TCR comes from a male patient aged 2 to 10 who had a stem cell transplant for acute lymphoblastic leukemia, so the T cells may come from the graft donor.

The CDR3 reads CASMETGELFF. The CDR3 region has the DNA TGTGCCAGCATGGAGACCGGGGAGCTGTTTTTT. The rearrangement links TRBV27 to TRBJ2-2; no firm D call. In germline, CDR1 is MNHEY, CDR2 SMNVEV (reference sequence). V was cut by 7 bases and J by 5 bases, with 5 bases left in between. CDR3 length: 11 residues.